The 8 T cell receptor beta chains presented below share a single source sample, sequenced in a study of shared T cell receptors in the human thymus. Produced via immunoSEQ multiplex PCR; TCRdb's table is partial and in-frame only. The sample has more than 550,000 clones, more than 75% seen once. The same specimen was also included in a second study, on human thymus T cells.

Sequencing used thymocytes. All receptors derive from a boy in the first two years of life with a congenital heart defect.

In regard to this clone: The junction departs from the called germline gene at one end, perhaps through a read error. The same CDR3 is also encoded by other DNA sequences in this sample. This chain links TRBV28 with TRBJ2-7, with TRBD1 identical over 9 bases. The germline V gene encodes CDR1 MDHEN and CDR2 SYDVKM. The CDR3 spans 15 residues. CDR3 in amino acids: CASSLAGTGHDEQYF. The CDR3 DNA sequence: TGTGCTAGCAGCCTTGCCGGGACAGGGCATGACGAGCAGTACTTC.

This rearrangement joins TRBV7-8 to TRBJ2-1, with TRBD2 identical over 8 bases. This CDR3 has 14 residues. V was pared by 5 bases and J by 8 bases, with 8 bases of the junction left unmatched. Per the germline V gene, CDR1 is SGHVS and CDR2 is FQNEAQ. The CDR3 sequence: CASSTILAVDEQFF. Here the CDR3 DNA reads TGTGCCAGCAGCACGATACTAGCGGTCGATGAGCAGTTCTTC. Drawing the rest from reference TRBV7-8 and TRBJ2-1, the complete variable domain is GAGVSQSPRYKVAKRGQDVALRCDPISGHVSLFWYQQALGQGPEFLTYFQNEAQLDKSGLPSDRFFAERPEGSVSTLKIQRTQQEDSAVYLCASSTILAVDEQFFGPGTRLTVL.

The chain couples TRBV6-1 to TRBJ1-1; 7 bases agree with TRBD1. J lost 0 bases, V lost 2 bases, and 3 bases had no gene match. Germline V gene sequence: CDR1 MNHNS, CDR2 SASEGT. The CDR3 loop spans 15 amino acids. Here the CDR3 DNA reads TGTGCCAGCAGTGAAAAGGGACAGTTGAACACTGAAGCTTTCTTT. It codes for CASSEKGQLNTEAFF.

This clone was detected a few times. The rearrangement joins TRBV5-6 to TRBJ1-6; D uncertain. The CDR3 consists of 14 residues. Germline loops: CDR1 SGHDT, CDR2 YYEEEE. V lost 4 bases and J 7 bases, leaving 12 bases between the germline ends. CDR3 nucleotide sequence: TGTGCCAGCAGCAGTCCAAACGAGAATTCACCCCTCCACTTT. Amino acid sequence: CASSSPNENSPLHF.

The V call is TRBV6-5, the J call TRBJ1-2; D gene uncertain. V was clipped by 0 bases and J by 2 bases, with 4 bases between them. Germline assignment: CDR1 MNHEY and CDR2 SVGAGI. The CDR3 sequence is 13 residues long. CDR3 in DNA: TGTGCCAGCAGTTACTCAGAGAACTATGGCTACACCTTC. Protein product: CASSYSENYGYTF.

This chain's CDR3 is CASSHSGGNTGELFF. The CDR3 DNA reads as TGTGCCAGCAGCCATAGCGGGGGAAACACCGGGGAGCTGTTTTTT. The chain joins TRBV4-2 to TRBJ2-2; 9 bases are a match to TRBD2. The ends lost 3 bases at V and 2 bases at J; junction bases unmatched: 1. The CDR3 loop spans 15 amino acids. Per germline, CDR1 LGHNA and CDR2 YNFKEQ.

In its sample, this clone was seen a few times. V usage is TRBV14 and J usage is TRBJ2-1; 9 bases fit TRBD2. V shed 3 bases and J 7 bases; nucleotides not matched to a gene: 7. The germline V gene encodes CDR1 SGHDN and CDR2 FVKESK. CDR3 length equals 15 residues. In nucleotides, the CDR3 is TGTGCCAGCAGCCAGGTCTTTGCGGGAGGGAATGAGCAGTTCTTC. As protein: CASSQVFAGGNEQFF.

Note on this clone: An end of the junction differs from the germline gene, which may be a read error. The CDR3 region is CASTLGTGEIRSIF. The CDR3 DNA follows: TGTGCCAGCACCTTGGGGACAGGGGAAATTCGGTCGATTTTT. J is TRBJ1-5 and V is TRBV7-7, with TRBD1 matching over 10 bases. Germline CDR1 SSHAT, CDR2 FNYEAQ (reference sequence). The CDR3 is made up of 14 amino acids. The entire variable domain, with the rest obtained from reference TRBV7-7 and TRBJ1-5, is as follows: GAGVSQSPRYKVTKRGQDVTLRCDPISSHATLYWYQQALGQGPEFLTYFNYEAQPDKSGLPSDRFSAERPEGSISTLTIQRTEQRDSAMYRCASTLGTGEIRSIFGDGTRLSIL.